Each of the 27 T cell receptor beta chains below was sequenced from the same sample in a study of blood T cell repertoires in COVID-19. The table came from immunoSEQ multiplex PCR; TCRdb's copy has only in-frame clones and leaves some out. The sample lists a few hundred thousand clones, 75% to 90% seen once, with 4.5% to 5.5% in the top ten. The sample comprised PBMCs or T cells enriched from blood (not recorded which). These receptors were collected from a woman younger than 45 who had been exposed to COVID-19.

The rearrangement links TRBV6-5 to TRBJ2-7, with 8 bases fitting TRBD1. Per the germline V gene, CDR1 is MNHEY and CDR2 is SVGAGI. The CDR3 covers 15 residues. Trimming at V came to 2 bases and at J to 5 bases, leaving 8 bases not matched to a gene. CDR3 sequence (DNA): TGTGCCAGCAGTTACGCTGAGTCAGGGGGCCACGAGCAGTACTTC. Translation gives CASSYAESGGHEQYF.

The CDR3 bases are TGTGCCAGCAGGCAAAGGACAGGGGCTATAAAGCAGTACTTC. Translation: CASRQRTGAIKQYF. This rearrangement joins TRBV27 to TRBJ2-7, with 9 bases identical to TRBD1. Germline trimming cut 6 bases from V and 8 bases from J; bases unmatched to any gene: 11. Germline loops: CDR1 MNHEY, CDR2 SMNVEV (reference sequence). The CDR3 covers 14 residues.

The chain joins TRBV3-1 (or the pseudogene TRBV3-2) to TRBJ2-5; 9 nucleotides align to TRBD2. Germline CDR1 reads LGHDT; CDR2 reads YNNKEL (reference sequence). The CDR3 loop spans 15 amino acids. The V gene end was trimmed by 0 bases and the J gene end by 4 bases; junction bases not matched to a gene: 3. The CDR3 sequence: CASSQDSGGGETQYF. As DNA, the CDR3 is TGTGCCAGCAGCCAAGATAGCGGGGGTGGAGAGACCCAGTACTTC.

The chain links TRBV4-1 to TRBJ2-7, with D maybe TRBD2 (5 bases). This CDR3 contains 14 residues. Germline CDR1 MGHRA, CDR2 YSYEKL. Trimming pared 1 base from V and 5 bases from J, leaving 12 bases between. The CDR3 nucleotides read TGCGCCAGCAGCCAAGTCTCCCAGGAGGACGAGCAGTACTTC. Protein sequence: CASSQVSQEDEQYF.

V gene TRBV16 combines with J gene TRBJ1-1, with D possibly TRBD1 on 5 matching bases. Trimming stripped 4 bases from V and 1 base from J, with 16 bases between. CDR3 length: 16 residues. Germline lookup yields CDR1 KGHSY and CDR2 FQNENV. The CDR3 loop is CASSPPPWRGNTEAFF. For the CDR3, the DNA is TGTGCCAGCAGCCCCCCCCCGTGGAGGGGGAACACTGAAGCTTTCTTT.

V is TRBV19 and J is TRBJ1-1; unclear D gene. Germline V gives CDR1 LNHDA, CDR2 SQIVND (reference sequence). This CDR3 has 15 residues. V was cut by 4 bases and J by 3 bases, with 15 bases left in between. CDR3 DNA sequence: TGTGCCAGTAGTAGGGCACCCGGGGTGTACACTGAAGCTTTCTTT. It translates to CASSRAPGVYTEAFF. The entire variable domain, with the rest obtained from reference TRBV19 and TRBJ1-1, is as follows: DGGITQSPKYLFRKEGQNVTLSCEQNLNHDAMYWYRQDPGQGLRLIYYSQIVNDFQKGDIAEGYSVSREKKESFPLTVTSAQKNPTAFYLCASSRAPGVYTEAFFGQGTRLTVV.

As concerns this clone: At one end, the junction sequence differs from germline, possibly due to a read error. The chain has TRBV28 and TRBJ2-1; 9 nucleotides line up with TRBD1. Germline lookup yields CDR1 MDHEN and CDR2 SYDVKM. The CDR3 has 14 residues. This CDR3 reads CASSSGTGYSEQFF. CDR3 bases: TGTGCCAGCAGTTCGGGGACAGGGTACAGTGAGCAGTTCTTC.

This chain links TRBV4-1 with TRBJ1-3; maybe TRBD1 (5 bases). The germline V gene encodes CDR1 MGHRA and CDR2 YSYEKL. There are 16 residues in the CDR3. V was shortened by 1 base and J by 0 bases, with 10 bases between the two germline ends. The CDR3 is CASSQGDFLSGNTIYF. The CDR3 DNA is TGCGCCAGCAGCCAAGGGGACTTCCTCTCTGGAAACACCATATATTTT.

The chain has TRBV7-2 and TRBJ2-7; the D is unclear. The CDR3 has 11 residues. The V end was cut by 4 bases, the J end by 3 bases, with 4 bases between. Germline V gene sequence: CDR1 SGHTA, CDR2 FQGNSA. Here the CDR3 reads CASSSHYEQYF. In nucleotides, the CDR3 is TGTGCCAGCAGCTCCCACTACGAGCAGTACTTC.

The chain carries TRBV6-1 and TRBJ1-6; D gene uncertain. CDR1 and CDR2 from the germline V gene are MNHNS and SASEGT. V lost 2 bases, J lost 0 bases, and 5 bases lay in between. The CDR3 totals 15 residues. In DNA, the CDR3 is TGTGCCAGCAGTGAACATAGCTCCTATAATTCACCCCTCCACTTT. Translated, it gives CASSEHSSYNSPLHF.

This clone was recorded a few times. V is TRBV14 and J is TRBJ1-3; TRBD1 is a possible D gene (5 bases). Trimming removed 1 base from V and 4 bases from J, with 14 bases in between. CDR3 size: 16 residues. Germline V gives CDR1 SGHDN, CDR2 FVKESK. The CDR3 protein is CASSQGRGAGGNTIYF. CDR3 DNA: TGTGCCAGCAGCCAAGGGCGCGGGGCAGGAGGAAACACCATATATTTT. Drawing the rest from reference TRBV14 and TRBJ1-3, the complete variable domain is EAGVTQFPSHSVIEKGQTVTLRCDPISGHDNLYWYRRVMGKEIKFLLHFVKESKQDESGMPNNRFLAERTGGTYSTLKVQPAELEDSGVYFCASSQGRGAGGNTIYFGEGSWLTVV.

V and J are TRBV7-9 and TRBJ2-3, with 8 positions matching TRBD2. Germline-derived CDR1 and CDR2 are SEHNR and FQNEAQ (reference sequence). The length of the CDR3 is 16 residues. V shed 4 bases, J shed 6 bases, and the junction held 12 bases outside the gene matches. The CDR3 DNA reads TGTGCCAGCAGCTCAAAGGCGGGGGGCTCCTCGGATACGCAGTATTTT. Translating gives CASSSKAGGSSDTQYF.

In its sample, this clone was seen many times. The chain uses TRBV4-1 and TRBJ1-6; maybe TRBD1 (6 bases). Trimming removed 1 base at V and 6 bases at J, with 16 bases between. There are 17 residues in the CDR3. Germline loops: CDR1 MGHRA, CDR2 YSYEKL. The CDR3 nucleotides are TGCGCCAGCAGCCAAGTTGGGGGGGCTGACTTTAATTCACCCCTCCACTTT. It encodes CASSQVGGADFNSPLHF.

The chain is built from TRBV6-5 and TRBJ1-5; D remains ambiguous. The CDR3 sequence is 13 residues long. Germline CDR1 and CDR2: MNHEY and SVGAGI. Trimming took 7 bases from V and 3 from J, leaving 10 bases between them. CDR3 amino acids: CASMEVYNQPQHF. CDR3 DNA sequence: TGTGCCAGCATGGAGGTCTACAATCAGCCCCAGCATTTT.

The chain carries TRBV28 and TRBJ2-7, with TRBD1 identical over 8 bases. Germline V CDR1 and CDR2: MDHEN, SYDVKM. The CDR3 is 15 amino acids. V was pared by 4 bases and J by 6 bases, with 11 bases of the junction left unmatched. CDR3 DNA sequence: TGTGCCAGCAGTTCGGACCCGGACAGGGCTGGCGAGCAGTACTTC. It translates to CASSSDPDRAGEQYF.

This clone appeared a few times. This chain uses TRBV2 with TRBJ2-4; possibly TRBD2 for D (5 bases). In germline, CDR1 is SNHLY, CDR2 FYNNEI. The CDR3 extends over 15 amino acids. The V end was cut by 6 bases, the J end by 1 base, with 13 bases between. CDR3 nucleotides: TGTGCCAGCAGCGCCGACGGAGGTGCCAAAAACATTCAGTACTTC. This sequence encodes CASSADGGAKNIQYF.

This clone has only a few counts. The rearrangement joins TRBV3-1 (or the pseudogene TRBV3-2) to TRBJ1-1; 9 nucleotides line up with TRBD1. The CDR3 spans 12 residues. Germline lookup yields CDR1 LGHDT and CDR2 YNNKEL (reference sequence). The ends lost 6 bases at V and 4 bases at J; junction bases unmatched: 0. CDR3 amino acids: CASRTGGTEAFF. CDR3 nucleotide sequence: TGTGCCAGCAGGACAGGGGGCACTGAAGCTTTCTTT.

This chain uses TRBV21-1 with TRBJ2-7; the table calls TRBD1, which could not be checked here. TRBV21-1 constitutes a pseudogene. The CDR3 extends over 13 amino acids. The CDR3 DNA is TGTGCCTACAGGGGCGTTCACTCCTACGAGCAGTACTTC. This sequence encodes CAYRGVHSYEQYF.

This chain joins TRBV7-3 and TRBJ1-1; 8 bases are shared with TRBD1. Germline trimming cut 8 bases from V and 1 base from J; bases unmatched to any gene: 6. Germline V gene lookup returns CDR1 SGHTA and CDR2 FQGTGA. The CDR3 has 14 amino acids. DNA of the CDR3: TGTGCCAGCTCACCCGGACAGGGGAACACTGAAGCTTTCTTT. It specifies CASSPGQGNTEAFF.

V gene TRBV11-3 combines with J gene TRBJ2-1; 10 nucleotides align to TRBD1. This CDR3 is 15 amino acids long. The V segment lost 1 base and the J segment 5 bases; nucleotides outside the gene matches: 2. Germline V CDR1 and CDR2: SGHNT, YENEEA. The CDR3 coding sequence is TGTGCCAGCAGCTTAGGGGGACAGGGGAACAATGAGCAGTTCTTC. Protein product: CASSLGGQGNNEQFF.

The chain carries TRBV11-2 and TRBJ2-3; the D is unclear. V lost 1 base and J lost 2, with 13 bases in between. Per the germline V gene, CDR1 is SGHAT and CDR2 is FQNNGV. CDR3 length: 16 amino acids. The CDR3 reads CASSLVYGLVTDTQYF. CDR3 nucleotides: TGTGCCAGCAGCTTAGTGTATGGTCTAGTCACAGATACGCAGTATTTT.

The chain couples TRBV7-8 to TRBJ1-5; 8 bases match TRBD1. The CDR3 is 15 residues long. The germline V gene has CDR1 SGHVS and CDR2 FQNEAQ. V lost 5 bases, J lost 6 bases, and 9 bases stayed unmatched. CDR3 in DNA: TGTGCCAGCAGCCCGGACAGGGTGCTCAGTCAGCCCCAGCATTTT. Protein sequence: CASSPDRVLSQPQHF. Supplemented by reference TRBV7-8 and TRBJ1-5, the full variable domain reads GAGVSQSPRYKVAKRGQDVALRCDPISGHVSLFWYQQALGQGPEFLTYFQNEAQLDKSGLPSDRFFAERPEGSVSTLKIQRTQQEDSAVYLCASSPDRVLSQPQHFGDGTRLSIL.

This chain links TRBV30 with TRBJ1-1, with 10 bases fitting TRBD1. Germline values: CDR1 GTSNPN, CDR2 SVGIG (reference sequence). The ends lost 3 bases at V and 3 bases at J; junction bases unmatched: 7. The CDR3 runs to 15 residues. In DNA form, the CDR3 reads TGTGCCTGGAGCTTGACAGGGGGCGTCGACACTGAAGCTTTCTTT. Translated: CAWSLTGGVDTEAFF.

The chain combines TRBV2 with TRBJ1-1; D possibly corresponds to TRBD1 (6 bases). Germline lookup yields CDR1 SNHLY and CDR2 FYNNEI. The CDR3 extends over 14 amino acids. V shed 4 bases and J shed 3 bases, with 12 bases lying between them. The CDR3 coding sequence is TGTGCCAGCAGTGGGGGGCGCTTGGACACTGAAGCTTTCTTT. Its protein is CASSGGRLDTEAFF.

The chain combines TRBV7-2 with TRBJ2-7, with TRBD1 matching over 9 bases. The CDR3 consists of 14 residues. Unmatched junction bases numbered 4, after V lost 6 bases and J lost 1 base. Germline-derived CDR1 and CDR2 are SGHTA and FQGNSA. The chain's CDR3 is CASSWDRVSYEQYF. The CDR3 region has the DNA TGTGCCAGCAGTTGGGACAGGGTGTCCTACGAGCAGTACTTC. The entire variable domain, with the rest obtained from reference TRBV7-2 and TRBJ2-7, is as follows: GAGVSQSPSNKVTEKGKDVELRCDPISGHTALYWYRQSLGQGLEFLIYFQGNSAPDKSGLPSDRFSAERTGGSVSTLTIQRTQQEDSAVYLCASSWDRVSYEQYFGPGTRLTVT.

The chain is built from TRBV23-1 and TRBJ1-5; 8 bases are a match to TRBD1. TRBV23-1 is designated an ORF whose function remains uncertain. After removal of 9 bases from V and 8 bases from J, the junction contained 18 bases not matched to a gene. The CDR3 is 16 residues long. The CDR3 nucleotides are TGCGCCAGACAAACACCGGGACAGGCCAGAAGGGAGCCCCAGCATTTT. Amino acid sequence: CARQTPGQARREPQHF.

The V call is TRBV2, the J call TRBJ2-1; possibly TRBD1 for D (6 bases). The CDR3 loop spans 14 amino acids. CDR1 SNHLY and CDR2 FYNNEI come from the germline V gene. Trimming pared 7 bases from V and 9 bases from J, leaving 19 bases between. The DNA of the CDR3 is TGTGCCAGCAAGGTGCGGACAGTGGTGGGTGAGCAGTTCTTC. Amino acid sequence: CASKVRTVVGEQFF. Supplemented by reference TRBV2 and TRBJ2-1, the full variable domain reads EPEVTQTPSHQVTQMGQEVILRCVPISNHLYFYWYRQILGQKVEFLVSFYNNEISEKSEIFDDQFSVERPDGSNFTLKIRSTKLEDSAMYFCASKVRTVVGEQFFGPGTRLTVL.